This T cell receptor (beta chain) was identified in a study of blood T cell repertoires in COVID-19. Overall study context: Sample material is recorded as cDNA or gDNA derived from T cells, B-cell-depleted T cells, or PBMCs.

Clones were read by immunoSEQ multiplex PCR, and TCRdb kept only the in-frame ones, dropping some. The sample lists about 200,000 clones, just under 80% occurring once. Sequenced sample: peripheral blood. The receptor was isolated from a woman older than 75 with active or convalescent COVID-19.

The CDR3 spells CASSLAPGEQPQHF. In DNA form, the CDR3 reads TGCGCCAGCAGCTTGGCCCCTGGGGAGCAGCCCCAGCATTTT. J is TRBJ1-5 and V is TRBV5-1; D uncertain. V lost 0 bases and J lost 7, with 11 bases in between. CDR1 is SGHRS and CDR2 is YFSETQ in the germline V gene. This CDR3 has 14 residues.